This T cell receptor beta chain was recovered during a study of spatial heterogeneity in lung cancer (dated by TCRdb to about 2019). Background for the entire study: Beta-chain transcripts were consistently detected in greater numbers than alpha-chain transcripts, which likely reflects a higher abundance of beta-chain transcripts. At surgery, both alpha and beta chains were TCR-sequenced in 200 to 250 tumor regions, roughly 64 matched nontumor lung samples and a few dozen PBMC samples. In non-small cell lung cancer, the study made a quantitative comparison of TCR alpha and beta repertoires among multiple tumor regions, matched nontumor lung and blood. Nonsynonymous mutation counts, determined by whole-exome sequencing of tumor tissue, were related to features of the TCR repertoire. In the raw uncorrected reads, each unique combination of TCR and UMI appeared more than ten times on average. What the work shows at the level of the full study, not this receptor alone: Ubiquitous expanded tumor TCRs showed up in blood more often at tumor resection than at routine follow-up. Additional single-cell paired TCR alpha and beta sequencing was considered necessary to confirm, at a functional level, the hypothesis that regional TCRs recognize regional mutations.

Library preparation was by 5' RACE. The instrument given in TCRdb is NextSeq 500. In the TCR library protocol, a unique molecular identifier was attached to each TCR cDNA molecule so that PCR and sequencing errors could be corrected. On the study's bioinformatics: Decombinator tools were used for TCR identification, UMI-based error correction and CDR3 extraction. Expanded TCRs were defined as those above a frequency of 2 per 1,000, corresponding to the top 1% of the tumor frequency distribution. Renyi diversity was calculated using the R vegan package after each repertoire was subsampled 100 times to 5,000 TCRs. To build CDR3 similarity networks, amino acid triplet string-kernel similarity was used, and CDR3s were connected when their pairwise similarity was above 0.82. TCRdb applied fastp at Q25 and MiXCR to the public reads, then kept only in-frame beta chains. Rows matching on CDR3 protein sequence are summarized as one entry with the most common DNA and genes. The V and J calls and clone size are TCRdb's, not the authors'. The sample profile shows 40,000 to 50,000 distinct CDR3 sequences; roughly 15% of them were found once. 55% to 70% of the sample is in the top ten clones.

V loses 3 bases of germline sequence and J loses 3 bases, and the interval between the two ends is 15 bases. Inclusive of the bounding cysteine and phenylalanine, the CDR3 is 15 residues long. Only the CDR3 portion is preserved as DNA: 45 bases, with reading frame beginning at the first base. From a lookup of the germline V gene (reference sequence), CDR1 and CDR2 are DFQATT and SNEGSKA. In this sample, this clonotype turned up a few times. Its antigen is not yet known. No base quality information exists; no much larger clone differs at one position. The sample's time point label, decoded: sample taken at primary tumor resection. For TCR sequencing, whole RNA was extracted from tumor and nontumor lung tissue, or from cryopreserved PBMC samples, and no cell sorting was done. The donors were around 69 patients from the lung TRACERx cohort who had early-stage, untreated non-small cell lung cancer. Only patients with enough RNA available from two or more tumor regions were chosen for TCR sequencing.

The material sequenced was PBMCs, taken at surgery. This TCR derives from a male donor with early-stage non-small cell lung cancer. In this chain, TRBV20-1 is recombined with TRBJ1-5, and the D gene may be TRBD1, 5 bases matching. The nucleotide sequence is TGCAGTGCTAGGGGGCCAGGCGTAACCAATCAGCCCCAGCATTTT. The encoded protein is CSARGPGVTNQPQHF.